These 3 T cell receptor beta chains were sequenced from one sample in a study of shared clonotypes between healthy human individuals. Repertoires were generated with immunoSEQ multiplex PCR, while TCRdb's copy carries only in-frame clones and drops some. The profile shows more than 150,000 clones, just under 95% of them singletons. Sample: naive CD4+ T cells sorted from blood. The subset denotes: CD45RA+ positively selected. These receptors came from a woman in her 30s in good health.

For the CDR3, the DNA is TGCAGCGCAGCTCGGACAGGGAGTTATTCCGAGCAGTACTTC. Its translation: CSAARTGSYSEQYF. The rearrangement joins TRBV29-1 to TRBJ2-7, with 8 bases lining up with TRBD1. Germline CDR1 reads SQVTM; CDR2 reads ANQGSEA. This CDR3 comprises 14 residues. V shed 7 bases and J 6 bases; nucleotides not matched to a gene: 14.

The chain uses TRBV7-9 and TRBJ2-7; TRBD2 agrees at 10 bases. This CDR3 has 15 amino acids. Germline CDR1 reads SEHNR; CDR2 reads FQNEAQ (reference sequence). The V segment lost 0 bases and the J segment 5 bases; nucleotides outside the gene matches: 4. The CDR3: CASSLAGLAGDEQYF. In DNA, the CDR3 is TGTGCCAGCAGCTTAGCGGGGCTAGCGGGAGACGAGCAGTACTTC. Full variable domain (missing parts from reference TRBV7-9 and TRBJ2-7): DTGVSQNPRHKITKRGQNVTFRCDPISEHNRLYWYRQTLGQGPEFLTYFQNEAQLEKSRLLSDRFSAERPKGSFSTLEIQRTEQGDSAMYLCASSLAGLAGDEQYFGPGTRLTVT.

This chain joins TRBV6-1 and TRBJ1-5; 9 bases line up with TRBD1. This CDR3 is 15 amino acids long. With V trimmed by 4 bases and J by 7 bases, 8 bases remained unmatched. Germline CDR1 and CDR2: MNHNS and SASEGT. The CDR3 spells CASSGSGTGRQPQHF. As DNA, the CDR3 is TGTGCCAGCAGTGGCTCCGGGACAGGGCGCCAGCCCCAGCATTTT.